Shown below are 20 T cell receptor beta chains from a single sample sequenced in a study of shared clonotypes between healthy human individuals. Measured with immunoSEQ multiplex PCR; TCRdb has only the in-frame clones, and not every one. The table lists over a million clones, 70% to 80% of them singletons. Sample: memory CD4+ T cells from PBMCs. Subset here: CD45RA-negative fraction. These receptors all stem from a man aged 18 to 30 in good health. Some clones in this sample may be carry-over from other donors' samples.

The gene calls are TRBV6-6 and TRBJ2-3, with TRBD2 matching 8 bases. Germline V gene data show CDR1 as MNHNY and CDR2 as SVGAGI (reference sequence). V lost 2 bases and J lost 6; bases outside the gene matches: 4. CDR3 length equals 14 residues. The CDR3 spells CASSYAGLADTQYF. The CDR3 coding sequence is TGTGCCAGCAGTTACGCCGGACTAGCCGATACGCAGTATTTT.

This clone came up a few times. This chain connects TRBV7-9 to TRBJ2-7; 9 bases are a match to TRBD2. The CDR3 contains 14 residues. Germline V gene data show CDR1 as SEHNR and CDR2 as FQNEAQ (reference sequence). V was clipped by 1 base and J by 9 bases; unmatched bases: 7. CDR3 protein: CASSLGGRAVVQYF. The CDR3 DNA reads as TGTGCCAGCAGCTTAGGCGGGAGGGCCGTGGTGCAGTACTTC.

The chain combines TRBV6-1 with TRBJ2-7; a weak D match, TRBD2 (5 bases). The CDR3 extends over 15 amino acids. V was cut by 4 bases and J by 0 bases, with 13 bases left in between. Germline loops: CDR1 MNHNS, CDR2 SASEGT. The CDR3 region is CASSARTGSSYEQYF. As DNA, the CDR3 is TGTGCCAGCAGTGCCAGGACGGGGAGCTCCTACGAGCAGTACTTC.

J is TRBJ1-5 and V is TRBV10-3; no clear D gene. The V end was cut by 0 bases, the J end by 11 bases, with 14 bases between. Germline CDR1 is ENHRY and CDR2 is SYGVKD. The CDR3 is 14 residues long. This chain's CDR3 is CAISESAGDRAQHF. CDR3 nucleotide sequence: TGTGCCATCAGTGAGTCCGCCGGGGATAGGGCCCAGCATTTT.

CDR3 sequence (DNA): TGTGCCAGCAGGGGACAGGCCCTCTACGAGCAGTACTTC. This gives the protein CASRGQALYEQYF. The J gene is TRBJ2-7, the V gene TRBV6-1, with 8 bases fitting TRBD1. Germline lookup yields CDR1 MNHNS and CDR2 SASEGT. CDR3 size: 13 residues. J was trimmed by 3 bases and V by 6 bases; bases with no gene match: 4.

V usage is TRBV28 and J usage is TRBJ2-7, with 10 bases identical to TRBD2. Germline assignment: CDR1 MDHEN and CDR2 SYDVKM. The CDR3 is made up of 16 amino acids. V lost 6 bases, J lost 4 bases, and 12 bases stayed unmatched. For the CDR3, the DNA is TGTGCCAGCAGACTAAAACTAGCGGGAATCACTTACGAGCAGTACTTC. Its protein is CASRLKLAGITYEQYF.

The chain is built from TRBV28 and TRBJ1-2; unclear D gene. V was shortened by 5 bases and J by 0 bases, with 10 bases between the two germline ends. Germline loops: CDR1 MDHEN, CDR2 SYDVKM. This CDR3 is 14 amino acids long. The CDR3 region is CASSEVQPNYGYTF. The CDR3, as DNA: TGTGCCAGCAGTGAAGTCCAACCTAACTATGGCTACACCTTC.

In this sample, this clone turned up once. The genes are TRBV2 and TRBJ2-7; D call uncertain. This CDR3 spans 12 amino acids. CDR1 and CDR2 from the germline V gene are SNHLY and FYNNEI. Trimming removed 6 bases at V and 0 bases at J, with 6 bases between. DNA for the CDR3: TGTGCCAGCAGATGGGACTCCTACGAGCAGTACTTC. Translated: CASRWDSYEQYF.

The chain is built from TRBV6-5 and TRBJ1-5, with TRBD1 matching over 7 bases. This CDR3 spans 13 amino acids. CDR1 is MNHEY and CDR2 is SVGAGI in the germline V gene. V lost 8 bases to trimming and J lost 7 bases; unmatched junction nucleotides: 8. The CDR3 protein is CASGSDRAQPQHF. The CDR3 bases are TGTGCCAGCGGGTCAGACAGGGCCCAGCCCCAGCATTTT.

The CDR3 bases are TGTGCCAGCAGGGGCACAGATACGCAGTATTTT. This codes for CASRGTDTQYF. The J gene is TRBJ2-3, the V gene TRBV6-1; no firm D call. Between the trimmed V and J ends, which lost 6 bases and 1 base, there was a span of 2 bases. The CDR3 is 11 residues long. Germline V gene data show CDR1 as MNHNS and CDR2 as SASEGT.

This clone was detected only a few times. The chain joins TRBV5-1 to TRBJ2-7; 9 nucleotides match TRBD1. The CDR3 length is 15 residues. The germline CDR1 and CDR2 sequences are SGHRS and YFSETQ. Trimming cost V 0 bases and J 1 base; bases outside gene matches: 2. The CDR3 DNA follows: TGCGCCAGCAGCTTGGATGGGACAGGGTCCTACGAGCAGTACTTC. Translation gives CASSLDGTGSYEQYF. Combining the CDR3 with reference TRBV5-1 and TRBJ2-7 gives the whole variable domain KAGVTQTPRYLIKTRGQQVTLSCSPISGHRSVSWYQQTPGQGLQFLFEYFSETQRNKGNFPGRFSGRQFSNSRSEMNVSTLELGDSALYLCASSLDGTGSYEQYFGPGTRLTVT.

This rearrangement joins TRBV11-2 to TRBJ2-1; D might be TRBD2 (6 bases). Per germline, CDR1 SGHAT and CDR2 FQNNGV. The CDR3 is 17 residues long. Trimming pared 3 bases from V and 4 bases from J, leaving 19 bases between. CDR3 region: CASSLGIAAGLYNEQFF. CDR3 DNA: TGTGCCAGCAGCTTGGGTATAGCGGCGGGGCTATACAATGAGCAGTTCTTC.

This chain links TRBV27 with TRBJ2-2, with TRBD2 matching 8 bases. V lost 4 bases, J lost 7 bases, and 5 bases stayed unmatched. The germline CDR1 and CDR2 sequences are MNHEY and SMNVEV (reference sequence). This CDR3 has 14 amino acids. The CDR3 DNA follows: TGTGCCAGCAGTTCTACTAGCGGCTACGGGGAGCTGTTTTTT. It yields the protein CASSSTSGYGELFF.

Regarding this clone: Its ends do not fully match the called genes, so a read error is possible. The J gene is TRBJ1-1, the V gene TRBV7-9; 7 bases fit TRBD1. The CDR3 loop spans 13 amino acids. CDR1 and CDR2 from the germline V gene are SEHNR and FQNEAQ (reference sequence). CDR3 region: CASSSTGAVEVFF. The CDR3 DNA is TGTGCCAGCAGCTCCACAGGGGCGGTTGAAGTTTTCTTT.

This chain links TRBV9 with TRBJ1-2; D is uncertain. The length of the CDR3 is 13 residues. Germline V gene data show CDR1 as SGDLS and CDR2 as YYNGEE. Trimming stripped 1 base from V and 0 bases from J, with 4 bases between. CDR3 sequence reads: CASSVTTNYGYTF. The CDR3 nucleotides read TGTGCCAGCAGCGTAACGACTAACTATGGCTACACCTTC.

J is TRBJ1-2 and V is TRBV7-2; no clear D. The germline V gene has CDR1 SGHTA and CDR2 FQGNSA. The CDR3 has 12 residues. Trimming shortened V by 1 base and J by 8 bases, and 8 bases separated the two germline ends. The CDR3 DNA reads TGTGCCAGCAGCTTAGGCGTTGGGGGCTACACCTTC. It yields the protein CASSLGVGGYTF. The full variable domain, with the rest looked up from reference TRBV7-2 and TRBJ1-2, is GAGVSQSPSNKVTEKGKDVELRCDPISGHTALYWYRQSLGQGLEFLIYFQGNSAPDKSGLPSDRFSAERTGGSVSTLTIQRTQQEDSAVYLCASSLGVGGYTFGSGTRLTVV.

The rearrangement uses TRBV5-1 and TRBJ1-2; 9 positions match TRBD1. CDR1 SGHRS and CDR2 YFSETQ come from the germline V gene. Trimming took 4 bases from V and 8 from J; bases not matched to a gene: 12. This CDR3 comprises 15 residues. DNA of the CDR3: TGCGCCAGCAGCGCCGGGACAGGGATAATCGAGGGCTACACCTTC. Its translation: CASSAGTGIIEGYTF.

The CDR3 coding sequence is TGTGCCAGCAACATTAACACCGGGGAGCTGTTTTTT. Translated: CASNINTGELFF. The chain couples TRBV28 to TRBJ2-2; D call uncertain. Per germline, CDR1 MDHEN and CDR2 SYDVKM. This CDR3 is 12 amino acids long. The V gene lost 7 bases and the J gene lost 2 bases, with 5 bases spanning the gap.

The chain combines TRBV7-6 with TRBJ2-7, with TRBD2 identical over 8 bases. This CDR3 is 16 amino acids long. The V and J ends lost 4 bases and 0 bases, in that order; junction bases with no gene match: 8. Germline assignment: CDR1 SGHVS and CDR2 FNYEAQ. CDR3 DNA: TGTGCCAGCAGCTGGCTACTAGCGGACAGCTCCTACGAGCAGTACTTC. It codes for CASSWLLADSSYEQYF.

This clone was observed a few times. The chain recombines TRBV5-1 with TRBJ2-5, with D possibly being TRBD2 (6 bases). The V gene's germline CDR1 is SGHRS and CDR2 YFSETQ. This CDR3 spans 16 amino acids. V was pared by 4 bases and J by 2 bases, with 18 bases between. In DNA, the CDR3 is TGCGCCAGCAGCCTCGGGGCTAGCGCTAATCAAGAGACCCAGTACTTC. Protein sequence: CASSLGASANQETQYF.